The next 24 T cell receptor beta chains were all read from a single sample in a study of T cell responses to AZD1222 COVID-19 vaccine. TCRdb keeps only in-frame clones here, not all; method: immunoSEQ multiplex PCR. The sample lists under 150,000 clones, about 91% occurring once. The sample was peripheral blood, taken 28 days after the second AZD1222 dose. Receptors were obtained from an adult who received the AZD1222 COVID-19 vaccine.

This chain joins TRBV3-1 (or the pseudogene TRBV3-2) and TRBJ1-2, with a possible D match to TRBD1 (5 bases). Trimming removed 1 base at V and 4 bases at J, with 13 bases between. Per germline, CDR1 LGHDT and CDR2 YNNKEL (reference sequence). This CDR3 is 15 amino acids long. CDR3: CASSQVGLGPYGYTF. The DNA of the CDR3 is TGTGCCAGCAGCCAAGTGGGACTGGGCCCCTATGGCTACACCTTC.

This clone was detected only once. J is TRBJ1-2 and V is TRBV18, with D uncertain. This CDR3 comprises 14 residues. Deletions cut 1 base from V and 4 bases from J, with 10 bases between. CDR1 is KGHSH and CDR2 is LQKENI in the germline V gene. The DNA for the CDR3 is TGTGCCAGCTCACCACTGCAGGATCGCTATGGCTACACCTTC. The encoded protein is CASSPLQDRYGYTF.

As for this clone: The same CDR3 also results from other DNA sequences found in this sample. The V and J genes are TRBV12-3 or TRBV12-4 and TRBJ1-1, with TRBD1 as a possible D gene (5 bases). This CDR3 is 13 amino acids long. The V and J ends lost 6 bases and 0 bases respectively, with 8 bases between them. CDR3 in DNA: TGTGCCAGCAGCCCGGGACTGAACACTGAAGCTTTCTTT. Protein product: CASSPGLNTEAFF.

This clone was counted only a few times. The chain links TRBV30 to TRBJ1-1, with a weak D call TRBD1 (5 bases). V was cut by 4 bases and J by 1 base, with 7 bases left in between. This CDR3 contains 12 residues. Germline loops: CDR1 GTSNPN, CDR2 SVGIG (reference sequence). CDR3 in amino acids: CAWTRGNTEAFF. The CDR3 DNA reads TGTGCCTGGACTAGGGGGAACACTGAAGCTTTCTTT.

The rearrangement uses TRBV18 and TRBJ2-5; D is uncertain. Per germline, CDR1 KGHSH and CDR2 LQKENI. Trimming stripped 6 bases from V and 1 base from J, with 0 bases between. The CDR3 is 10 residues long. The CDR3 DNA follows: TGTGCCAGCTCCCAAGAGACCCAGTACTTC. It is translated as CASSQETQYF.

The rearrangement joins TRBV25-1 to TRBJ2-5; possibly TRBD1 or TRBD2 for D (5 bases each). CDR1 is MGHDK, CDR2 SYGVNS, per germline. V was clipped by 3 bases and J by 4 bases, with 18 bases between them. The CDR3 extends over 16 amino acids. The CDR3 DNA is TGTGCCAGCAGTGAGTTAGGGCCCCCGGGGCGAGAGACCCAGTACTTC. As protein: CASSELGPPGRETQYF.

The chain links TRBV7-9 to TRBJ2-7, with D tentatively TRBD2 (6 bases). CDR3 length: 15 residues. Trimming removed 1 base from V and 0 bases from J, with 10 bases in between. Germline loops: CDR1 SEHNR, CDR2 FQNEAQ (reference sequence). CDR3 sequence: CASSLGSGDSYEQYF. In DNA form, the CDR3 reads TGTGCCAGCAGCTTAGGATCGGGGGACTCCTACGAGCAGTACTTC.

V gene TRBV19 combines with J gene TRBJ1-5; D is possibly TRBD1 (5 bases). Per the germline V gene, CDR1 is LNHDA and CDR2 is SQIVND (reference sequence). Trimming shortened V by 3 bases and J by 2 bases, and 11 bases separated the two germline ends. CDR3 size: 15 residues. The chain's CDR3 is CASSIETGGNQPQHF. CDR3 DNA: TGTGCCAGTAGTATCGAGACGGGGGGCAATCAGCCCCAGCATTTT.

The chain employs TRBV7-2 and TRBJ1-5; the D gene is possibly TRBD1 (5 bases). CDR1 and CDR2 from the germline V gene are SGHTA and FQGNSA. This CDR3 spans 17 amino acids. The V end was cut by 1 base, the J end by 1 base, with 14 bases between. CDR3 coding DNA: TGTGCCAGCAGCTTAGGGTTGGGGACGGCCAGCAATCAGCCCCAGCATTTT. It translates to CASSLGLGTASNQPQHF.

Remarks on this clone: A junction end diverges from the germline sequence, so it may reflect a read error. This sequence joins TRBV5-4 and TRBJ1-1; TRBD1 might be the D (5 bases). CDR1 and CDR2 (germline): SGHNT, YYREEE (reference sequence). The CDR3 is made up of 14 amino acids. As DNA, the CDR3 is TGTGCCAGCAGCTTGCGGGGGTATAACAGTGAAGCTTTCTTT. This encodes CASSLRGYNSEAFF.

The chain carries TRBV4-1 and TRBJ2-3; 10 nucleotides match TRBD1. The CDR3 totals 17 residues. CDR1 and CDR2 (germline): MGHRA, YSYEKL. With 2 bases clipped from V and 1 base from J, the junction kept 6 bases outside the gene matches. Here the CDR3 reads CASSQSGTGDGTDTQYF. The DNA of the CDR3 is TGCGCCAGCAGCCAAAGCGGGACAGGGGATGGCACAGATACGCAGTATTTT.

This chain links TRBV2 with TRBJ2-1; D assignment may be TRBD1 or TRBD2 (7 bases each). The CDR3 is 14 amino acids. Germline V gene lookup returns CDR1 SNHLY and CDR2 FYNNEI. V dropped 7 bases and J dropped 4 bases, with 14 bases sitting between them. For the CDR3, the DNA is TGTGCCAGCACCCCAGGGGGGGGATACAATGAGCAGTTCTTC. Translating it yields CASTPGGGYNEQFF.

The chain uses TRBV19 and TRBJ2-1; possibly TRBD1 for D (5 bases). The germline CDR1 and CDR2 sequences are LNHDA and SQIVND (reference sequence). The V end was cut by 7 bases, the J end by 4 bases, with 11 bases between. The CDR3 length is 13 residues. The CDR3 loop is CASNPSGYNEQFF. CDR3 sequence (DNA): TGTGCCAGTAATCCCTCAGGGTACAATGAGCAGTTCTTC.

The chain joins TRBV2 to TRBJ2-7; D not certain. The CDR3 sequence is 14 residues long. The V and J ends lost 7 bases and 0 bases respectively, with 13 bases between them. Per the germline V gene, CDR1 is SNHLY and CDR2 is FYNNEI. CDR3 DNA: TGTGCCAGCAAAATCAGACGAGACTCCTACGAGCAGTACTTC. Residues: CASKIRRDSYEQYF.

The chain employs TRBV6-5 and TRBJ1-2; a possible D gene is TRBD1 (6 bases). The V gene's germline CDR1 is MNHEY and CDR2 SVGAGI. The CDR3 runs to 14 residues. V lost 11 bases, J lost 8 bases, and 24 bases lay in between. For the CDR3, the DNA is TGTGCCGCGGCGGCGGGGGCAAGGGGAGGGGGCTACACCTTC. It specifies CAAAAGARGGGYTF.

V and J are TRBV20-1 and TRBJ1-1; 7 bases are a match to TRBD1. Germline lookup yields CDR1 DFQATT and CDR2 SNEGSKA (reference sequence). The CDR3 is made up of 11 amino acids. V lost 6 bases to trimming and J lost 11 bases; unmatched junction nucleotides: 9. This chain's CDR3 is CSALDREGAFF. The CDR3 DNA sequence: TGCAGTGCATTAGACAGGGAGGGGGCTTTCTTT.

The chain links TRBV14 to TRBJ1-1; D is uncertain. The CDR3 runs 18 residues. Germline V lookup: CDR1 SGHDN, CDR2 FVKESK. With 0 bases removed from V and 3 bases from J, the gap between germline ends came to 20 bases. CDR3 sequence: CASSQDRHVWGGDTEAFF. CDR3 in DNA: TGTGCCAGCAGCCAAGATAGGCATGTCTGGGGAGGAGACACTGAAGCTTTCTTT.

The rearrangement joins TRBV19 to TRBJ1-1, with D uncertain. With 1 base removed from V and 10 bases from J, the gap between germline ends came to 16 bases. There are 14 residues in the CDR3. Germline-derived CDR1 and CDR2 are LNHDA and SQIVND (reference sequence). The CDR3 spells CASSIGVHPRGAFF. CDR3 bases: TGTGCCAGTAGTATAGGGGTCCACCCGAGAGGAGCTTTCTTT.

The rearrangement links TRBV5-1 to TRBJ1-1; TRBD1 aligns across 8 bases. CDR1 and CDR2 (germline): SGHRS, YFSETQ. The CDR3 is made up of 16 amino acids. V lost 3 bases to trimming and J lost 1 base; unmatched junction nucleotides: 8. CDR3 region: CASSYFYTGGNTEAFF. In DNA, the CDR3 is TGCGCCAGCAGCTATTTTTATACAGGGGGGAACACTGAAGCTTTCTTT. Variable domain in full (rest from reference TRBV5-1 and TRBJ1-1): KAGVTQTPRYLIKTRGQQVTLSCSPISGHRSVSWYQQTPGQGLQFLFEYFSETQRNKGNFPGRFSGRQFSNSRSEMNVSTLELGDSALYLCASSYFYTGGNTEAFFGQGTRLTVV.

This clone was detected once. The rearrangement joins TRBV7-9 to TRBJ2-3; D unclear. V was pared by 1 base and J by 1 base, with 15 bases between. The CDR3 contains 17 residues. CDR1 and CDR2 from the germline V gene are SEHNR and FQNEAQ (reference sequence). CDR3 DNA sequence: TGTGCCAGCAGCTTAGATGGCCTAGGGATCGGCACAGATACGCAGTATTTT. This sequence encodes CASSLDGLGIGTDTQYF.

This chain connects TRBV7-3 to TRBJ1-2; weak D call: TRBD1 (5 bases). The V and J ends lost 5 bases and 2 bases respectively, with 9 bases between them. In germline, CDR1 is SGHTA, CDR2 FQGTGA. This CDR3 contains 13 residues. The CDR3 DNA sequence: TGTGCCAGCAGCCGGGACGGGAACTATGGCTACACCTTC. It translates to CASSRDGNYGYTF.

CDR3 in DNA: TGTGCCAGCAGCTCGCAGGGGACGCTCACTGAAGCTTTCTTT. This translates into CASSSQGTLTEAFF. The rearrangement links TRBV7-9 to TRBJ1-1; D might be TRBD1 (6 bases). Trimming removed 4 bases from V and 4 bases from J, with 13 bases in between. The CDR3 extends over 14 amino acids. In germline, CDR1 is SEHNR, CDR2 FQNEAQ (reference sequence).

The genes are TRBV10-1 and TRBJ2-5; TRBD2 matches at 9 bases. Trimming cost V 3 bases and J 4 bases; bases outside gene matches: 9. Germline V gives CDR1 WNHNN, CDR2 SYGVQD (reference sequence). The CDR3 is 16 amino acids. The CDR3 sequence is CASSESGLAGLETQYF. CDR3 in DNA: TGCGCCAGCAGTGAAAGCGGGCTAGCGGGGTTAGAGACCCAGTACTTC.

As to this clone: Distinct nucleotide sequences in the sample also encode this CDR3. The chain links TRBV7-3 to TRBJ2-3; possible D gene TRBD2, 6 bases. Trimming cost V 2 bases and J 2 bases, with 11 bases left between them. CDR3 length: 15 residues. Germline loops: CDR1 SGHTA, CDR2 FQGTGA. Here the CDR3 reads CASSLDGGSTDTQYF. CDR3 DNA: TGTGCCAGCAGCTTAGACGGGGGTTCCACAGATACGCAGTATTTT.